Presented here are 25 T cell receptor beta chains from one specimen sequenced in a study of early T cells in non-severe SARS-CoV-2 infection. Via MiXCR, TCRdb re-called the 5' RACE reads, giving one row per CDR3 protein. This sample has around 76,000 distinct CDR3 sequences, with 11% found just once. Sequenced material: whole blood. The receptor source for this set is an adult who was a healthcare worker with PCR-confirmed SARS-CoV-2 infection or an uninfected control (not recorded which).

The chain links TRBV7-9 to TRBJ2-5, with a weak D call TRBD1 (6 bases). Deletions cut 5 bases from V and 3 bases from J, with 10 bases between. CDR1 SEHNR and CDR2 FQNEAQ come from the germline V gene (reference sequence). The CDR3 totals 13 residues. As DNA, the CDR3 is TGTGCCAGCAGCCCAAGACAGGAAGAGACCCAGTACTTC. It translates to CASSPRQEETQYF.

The chain uses TRBV2 and TRBJ1-5; D may be TRBD1 (5 bases). V lost 7 bases and J 3 bases, leaving 13 bases between the germline ends. The CDR3 is 14 amino acids. Germline V gene sequence: CDR1 SNHLY, CDR2 FYNNEI. The CDR3 sequence: CASTGGRNNQPQHF. Written as DNA, the CDR3 is TGTGCCAGCACCGGGGGACGGAACAATCAGCCCCAGCATTTT.

This clonotype was seen repeatedly, ten times or more. The chain joins TRBV10-3 to TRBJ2-1; TRBD1 matches 8 bases. Trimming at V came to 11 bases and at J to 6 bases, leaving 12 bases not matched to a gene. Germline loops: CDR1 ENHRY, CDR2 SYGVKD. The CDR3 loop spans 14 amino acids. CDR3 coding DNA: TGTGCCGCAAGGCCCCAGGGGGCTGTCAATGAGCAGTTCTTC. Its protein is CAARPQGAVNEQFF.

This clonotype has a count of ten or more. The chain has TRBV5-6 and TRBJ2-5; TRBD2 matches 7 bases. From germline, CDR1 is SGHDT and CDR2 YYEEEE. The CDR3 sequence is 14 residues long. V dropped 1 base and J dropped 6; count of bases not matched to a gene: 6. CDR3 protein: CASSLSGARKTQYF. CDR3 nucleotides: TGTGCCAGCAGCTTGAGCGGGGCCCGAAAGACCCAGTACTTC.

The chain combines TRBV7-2 with TRBJ1-5; D is possibly TRBD1 (6 bases). This CDR3 has 13 amino acids. Germline values: CDR1 SGHTA, CDR2 FQGNSA. Trimming cost V 3 bases and J 5 bases, with 8 bases left between them. This CDR3 is CASSLPGDQPQHF. In DNA form, the CDR3 reads TGTGCCAGCAGCTTGCCAGGGGATCAGCCCCAGCATTTT.

This clonotype was seen more than once but under ten times. For the CDR3, the DNA is TGTGCCAGCAGCTTAGTTGGCCAGGGGATTAGCACAGATACGCAGTATTTT. Protein product: CASSLVGQGISTDTQYF. The chain uses TRBV7-6 and TRBJ2-3; possible D gene TRBD1, 6 bases. The CDR3 has 17 residues. In germline, CDR1 is SGHVS, CDR2 FNYEAQ. The V gene lost 1 base and the J gene lost 0 bases, with 14 bases spanning the gap. Filled out from reference TRBV7-6 and TRBJ2-3, the complete variable domain reads GAGVSQSPRYKVTKRGQDVALRCDPISGHVSLYWYRQALGQGPEFLTYFNYEAQQDKSGLPNDRFSAERPEGSISTLTIQRTEQRDSAMYRCASSLVGQGISTDTQYFGPGTRLTVL.

This clonotype was seen at least ten times. The chain uses TRBV7-9 and TRBJ1-1, with D unresolved. CDR1 SEHNR and CDR2 FQNEAQ come from the germline V gene (reference sequence). V lost 2 bases, J lost 0 bases, and 7 bases lay in between. The CDR3 sequence is 14 residues long. The chain's CDR3 is CASSLMPVNTEAFF. CDR3 DNA: TGTGCCAGCAGCTTAATGCCAGTGAACACTGAAGCTTTCTTT.

By sample fraction, this clonotype is medium-sized. This chain connects TRBV12-3 or TRBV12-4 to TRBJ2-7; 7 bases fit TRBD2. The CDR3 totals 15 residues. V trimming: 4 bases; J trimming: 3 bases; junction bases outside the gene matches: 9. In nucleotides, the CDR3 is TGTGCCAGCAGTTCCCAAGCGGGGCCAGACTACGAGCAGTACTTC. Its translation is CASSSQAGPDYEQYF.

This clonotype was seen ten or more times. This chain joins TRBV6-1 and TRBJ2-3; D is perhaps TRBD2 (6 bases). Germline V gene data show CDR1 as MNHNS and CDR2 as SASEGT. The V end lost 6 bases, the J end lost 1 base, and 11 bases lay between the germline ends. CDR3 length: 14 amino acids. The CDR3 DNA reads as TGTGCCAGCAGCCAGCGGGCTCGCACAGATACGCAGTATTTT. It codes for CASSQRARTDTQYF.

The chain combines TRBV20-1 with TRBJ2-1; D is possibly TRBD1 or TRBD2 (7 bases each). The CDR3 extends over 14 amino acids. Germline V CDR1 and CDR2: DFQATT, SNEGSKA (reference sequence). Trimming removed 6 bases from V and 9 bases from J, with 21 bases in between. CDR3 DNA: TGCAGTGCCGGCGCAGGGAGGGGGCGTTTTGAGCAGTTCTTC. The encoded protein is CSAGAGRGRFEQFF.

V is TRBV11-2 and J is TRBJ1-1; 8 nucleotides line up with TRBD1. Germline V gives CDR1 SGHAT, CDR2 FQNNGV. Germline trimming cut 4 bases from V and 1 base from J; bases unmatched to any gene: 5. This CDR3 has 15 amino acids. CDR3 in amino acids: CASSSAGTGNTEAFF. CDR3 nucleotide sequence: TGTGCCAGCAGCTCAGCCGGGACAGGGAACACTGAAGCTTTCTTT. Full variable domain (missing parts from reference TRBV11-2 and TRBJ1-1): EAGVAQSPRYKIIEKRQSVAFWCNPISGHATLYWYQQILGQGPKLLIQFQNNGVVDDSQLPKDRFSAERLKGVDSTLKIQPAKLEDSAVYLCASSSAGTGNTEAFFGQGTRLTVV.

Only a few counts were recorded for this clonotype. V is TRBV14 and J is TRBJ2-3, with D unresolved. There are 15 residues in the CDR3. Trimming stripped 1 base from V and 4 bases from J, with 12 bases between. Per the germline V gene, CDR1 is SGHDN and CDR2 is FVKESK. CDR3 coding DNA: TGTGCCAGCAGCCAAGTTCGGACCCGGCCAGATACGCAGTATTTT. Protein: CASSQVRTRPDTQYF.

This clonotype was found many times. The chain has TRBV29-1 and TRBJ1-3; D is undetermined. The germline CDR1 and CDR2 sequences are SQVTM and ANQGSEA. This CDR3 comprises 14 residues. The ends were cut back, 4 bases at V and 0 bases at J, with 10 bases in the middle. The CDR3 nucleotides read TGCAGCGTTGGTGCGGCGGGCTCTGGAAACACCATATATTTT. Its translation: CSVGAAGSGNTIYF.

This clonotype was found a few times. The CDR3 nucleotides are TGCGCCAGCAGCTTCGGACCGGGGGACGAAAAACTGTTTTTT. Amino acid sequence: CASSFGPGDEKLFF. J is TRBJ1-4 and V is TRBV5-1, with D possibly TRBD1 on 5 matching bases. Trimming pared 2 bases from V and 8 bases from J, leaving 13 bases between. This CDR3 comprises 14 residues. The germline CDR1 and CDR2 sequences are SGHRS and YFSETQ.

This clonotype was detected a few times. The gene calls are TRBV2 and TRBJ1-2, with 7 positions matching TRBD1. V lost 11 bases, J lost 0 bases, and 15 bases stayed unmatched. CDR3 length: 16 amino acids. Looked up from germline, CDR1 is SNHLY and CDR2 is FYNNEI. The CDR3 region has the DNA TGTGCCGCATTAAAACCCGGGACAGCGACTAACTATGGCTACACCTTC. Residues: CAALKPGTATNYGYTF.

This clonotype was detected many times. The rearrangement uses TRBV7-9 and TRBJ1-3, with D unresolved. V lost 5 bases to trimming and J lost 3 bases, with 11 bases between them. There are 14 residues in the CDR3. Looked up from germline, CDR1 is SEHNR and CDR2 is FQNEAQ (reference sequence). CDR3 amino acids: CASSRGGSGNTIYF. The CDR3, as DNA: TGTGCCAGCAGCCGGGGAGGGAGTGGAAACACCATATATTTT.

The chain has TRBV10-3 and TRBJ1-3; D not certain. Looked up from germline, CDR1 is ENHRY and CDR2 is SYGVKD. V lost 0 bases, J lost 0 bases, and 12 bases lay in between. The CDR3 loop spans 17 amino acids. The CDR3 loop reads CAISESPELFSGNTIYF. DNA for the CDR3: TGTGCCATCAGTGAGTCACCCGAACTATTCTCTGGAAACACCATATATTTT.

This clonotype was seen many times. The chain combines TRBV20-1 with TRBJ1-4; D gene unclear. Germline loops: CDR1 DFQATT, CDR2 SNEGSKA (reference sequence). V was shortened by 0 bases and J by 8 bases, with 13 bases between the two germline ends. The CDR3 spans 14 residues. The CDR3 coding sequence is TGCAGTGCTAGAGACCGACTTGAGGTCGAAAAACTGTTTTTT. Its protein is CSARDRLEVEKLFF.

This clonotype was counted at least ten times. Here the CDR3 DNA reads TGCGCCAGCAGCCAAGCCTTCTGGCGGGGGAGATCCTACGAGCAGTACTTC. Amino acids: CASSQAFWRGRSYEQYF. The chain recombines TRBV4-3 with TRBJ2-7; 7 bases are a match to TRBD2. The germline V gene encodes CDR1 LGHNA and CDR2 YSLEER. The CDR3 runs 17 residues. V shed 1 base, J shed 1 base, and the junction held 10 bases outside the gene matches.

This clonotype has at least ten counts. This chain joins TRBV6-1 and TRBJ2-1; 7 bases are a match to TRBD2. Germline V gene data show CDR1 as MNHNS and CDR2 as SASEGT. The V and J ends lost 1 base and 2 bases, in that order; junction bases with no gene match: 8. The CDR3 is 17 amino acids. In DNA, the CDR3 is TGTGCCAGCAGTGAAGAGAGTTGGGGGGGAGCCTACAATGAGCAGTTCTTC. It specifies CASSEESWGGAYNEQFF.

This clonotype was found many times. The rearrangement links TRBV20-1 to TRBJ1-6, with 10 bases that match TRBD1. Trimming removed 5 bases from V and 7 bases from J; junction bases left unmatched: 8. Germline V gene data show CDR1 as DFQATT and CDR2 as SNEGSKA (reference sequence). The CDR3 totals 15 residues. The CDR3 here is CSAVPGQGTNSPLHF. In DNA form, the CDR3 reads TGCAGTGCTGTCCCGGGACAGGGGACCAATTCACCCCTCCACTTT.

This clonotype appeared a few times. The genes are TRBV5-6 and TRBJ2-7; TRBD1 might be the D (5 bases). CDR1 is SGHDT and CDR2 is YYEEEE in the germline V gene. The CDR3 loop spans 12 amino acids. The V end lost 3 bases, the J end lost 3 bases, and 7 bases lay between the germline ends. Here the CDR3 reads CASSSGRYEQYF. The CDR3 DNA reads as TGTGCCAGCAGCTCAGGGCGCTACGAGCAGTACTTC. The full variable domain, completed using reference TRBV5-6 and TRBJ2-7, is DAGVTQSPTHLIKTRGQQVTLRCSPKSGHDTVSWYQQALGQGPQFIFQYYEEEERQRGNFPDRFSGHQFPNYSSELNVNALLLGDSALYLCASSSGRYEQYFGPGTRLTVT.

DNA of the CDR3: TGTGCCATCAGAGGGACGGTGGGGACAGATACGCAGTATTTT. It encodes CAIRGTVGTDTQYF. This sequence joins TRBV10-3 and TRBJ2-3; D assignment may be TRBD1 or TRBD2 (5 bases each). CDR1 and CDR2 (germline): ENHRY, SYGVKD. This CDR3 is built from 14 residues. V was cut by 6 bases and J by 3 bases, with 13 bases left in between.

This clonotype was recorded at least ten times. The CDR3 protein is CSALGTGGSLNGYTF. CDR3 nucleotides: TGCAGTGCTCTAGGGACAGGCGGTTCCCTGAATGGCTACACCTTC. The chain is built from TRBV20-1 and TRBJ1-2; TRBD1 aligns across 8 bases. The junction had 14 bases not matched to a gene; V was cut back by 5 bases and J by 6 bases. Germline-derived CDR1 and CDR2 are DFQATT and SNEGSKA (reference sequence). The CDR3 contains 15 residues.

V and J are TRBV20-1 and TRBJ2-3, with a possible D match to TRBD1 (6 bases). The CDR3 runs 15 residues. Germline V lookup: CDR1 DFQATT, CDR2 SNEGSKA (reference sequence). The V and J ends lost 3 bases and 0 bases respectively, with 13 bases between them. The CDR3 nucleotides are TGCAGTGCTAGTCCCGCCGGGACAAGCACAGATACGCAGTATTTT. This encodes CSASPAGTSTDTQYF.